This TCR beta chain emerged from a study of spatial heterogeneity in lung cancer. Carried by each TCR cDNA molecule was a unique molecular identifier. Each CDR3 protein gets one entry after TCRdb re-called the 5' RACE reads with MiXCR. Counted here are more than 35,000 distinct CDR3 sequences, 4% to 6% occurring once; the ten biggest clones make up 25%. The CDR3 runs 20 residues. V lost 4 bases to trimming and J lost 2 bases, with 26 bases between them. In germline, CDR1 is SNHLY, CDR2 FYNNEI. This clonotype has more than one count but fewer than ten. Time point described: sample taken at primary tumor resection. Whole RNA, isolated from tumor, nontumor lung or frozen PBMC, was sequenced without prior sorting.

Specimen: PBMCs, collected at surgery. The source is a female donor with early-stage non-small cell lung cancer. The genes are TRBV2 and TRBJ2-2; D unclear. The CDR3 sequence is CASSAHPRTSARSNTGELFF. CDR3 coding DNA: TGTGCCAGCAGTGCCCATCCTCGGACCTCCGCACGCAGTAACACCGGGGAGCTGTTTTTT.